The next 22 T cell receptor beta chains were all read from a single sample in a study of radiotherapy plus CTLA-4 blockade in lung cancer. TCRdb's copy holds only in-frame clones and misses some; the assay was immunoSEQ multiplex PCR. Among over 80,000 clones listed, roughly 86% were seen once. The sequences come from peripheral blood, collected from a patient treated with radiotherapy plus ipilimumab. The receptors were gathered from a human donor with non-small cell lung cancer that progressed on radiotherapy plus ipilimumab.

The V call is TRBV6-1, the J call TRBJ1-6; D is uncertain. Germline V gene sequence: CDR1 MNHNS, CDR2 SASEGT. V was clipped by 1 base and J by 8 bases, with 6 bases between them. The CDR3 spans 13 residues. The CDR3 loop reads CASSEVRDSPLHF. In nucleotides, the CDR3 is TGTGCCAGCAGTGAAGTGCGTGATTCACCCCTCCACTTT.

This chain connects TRBV29-1 to TRBJ2-7, with TRBD2 identical over 9 bases. CDR1 is SQVTM, CDR2 ANQGSEA, per germline. Germline trimming cut 7 bases from V and 4 bases from J; bases unmatched to any gene: 8. CDR3 length equals 13 residues. The CDR3 DNA is TGCAGCGGTGGCGGGGGGGGGTTGTACGAGCAGTACTTC. It specifies CSGGGGGLYEQYF.

This clone was picked up one time. The gene calls are TRBV6-5 and TRBJ1-4; the D gene is possibly TRBD1 (5 bases). This CDR3 is built from 14 residues. Trimming left V 2 bases short and J 4 bases short, with 8 bases between. Germline CDR1 MNHEY, CDR2 SVGAGI. The CDR3 is CASSYGGDNEKLFF. The CDR3 nucleotides are TGTGCCAGCAGTTACGGGGGGGATAATGAAAAACTGTTTTTT.

Written as DNA, the CDR3 is TGTGCCAGTAGTATCAACCCTTTAGGGACAGGCGCCAATTCACCCCTCCACTTT. Protein: CASSINPLGTGANSPLHF. The chain couples TRBV19 to TRBJ1-6; 8 nucleotides agree with TRBD1. The CDR3 is 18 amino acids. Germline CDR1 is LNHDA and CDR2 is SQIVND (reference sequence). J lost 7 bases, V lost 3 bases, and 14 bases had no gene match.

V and J are TRBV11-3 and TRBJ2-1, with TRBD2 identical over 7 bases. This CDR3 has 15 amino acids. From germline, CDR1 is SGHNT and CDR2 YENEEA. V lost 3 bases to trimming and J lost 5 bases; unmatched junction nucleotides: 7. The CDR3 DNA reads TGTGCCAGCAGCTTTGGGCGGGGGTTGGACAATGAGCAGTTCTTC. Encoded protein: CASSFGRGLDNEQFF.

The chain links TRBV7-2 to TRBJ2-7, with TRBD1 matching over 10 bases. The CDR3 contains 13 residues. Germline loops: CDR1 SGHTA, CDR2 FQGNSA. Unmatched junction bases numbered 4, after V lost 4 bases and J lost 7 bases. CDR3 nucleotides: TGTGCCAGCAGCTCATGGACAGGGGGGGAGCAGTACTTC. As protein: CASSSWTGGEQYF.

The V gene is TRBV28, the J gene TRBJ2-1, with a tentative D call TRBD2 (5 bases). Germline loops: CDR1 MDHEN, CDR2 SYDVKM. V was pared by 6 bases and J by 6 bases, with 9 bases between. CDR3 length: 12 amino acids. The CDR3 DNA reads TGTGCCAGCAGGAGGGTGTCCAATGAGCAGTTCTTC. Translating it yields CASRRVSNEQFF. The full variable domain, its missing parts supplied by reference TRBV28 and TRBJ2-1, is DVKVTQSSRYLVKRTGEKVFLECVQDMDHENMFWYRQDPGLGLRLIYFSYDVKMKEKGDIPEGYSVSREKKERFSLILESASTNQTSMYLCASRRVSNEQFFGPGTRLTVL.

The rearrangement joins TRBV27 to TRBJ2-3; 8 bases are shared with TRBD1. The CDR3 length is 13 residues. The junction had 5 bases not matched to a gene; V was cut back by 6 bases and J by 6 bases. The germline gives CDR1 MNHEY, CDR2 SMNVEV (reference sequence). CDR3 nucleotide sequence: TGTGCCAGCAGGGGGACAGGTTTTGATACGCAGTATTTT. This gives the protein CASRGTGFDTQYF.

The chain has TRBV28 and TRBJ1-2; D is uncertain. The germline CDR1 and CDR2 sequences are MDHEN and SYDVKM. The CDR3 is 13 amino acids. Between the trimmed V and J ends, which lost 7 bases and 6 bases, there was a span of 15 bases. Here the CDR3 DNA reads TGTGCCAGCACCCCCCGCCCACTGGATGGCTACACCTTC. It codes for CASTPRPLDGYTF.

This clone was counted between two and nine times. The chain couples TRBV7-9 to TRBJ2-7, with TRBD2 matching 10 bases. CDR3 length: 18 amino acids. The V gene end was trimmed by 1 base and the J gene end by 5 bases; junction bases not matched to a gene: 14. Germline CDR1 and CDR2: SEHNR and FQNEAQ (reference sequence). This CDR3 is CASSLVGRSGRARNEQYF. CDR3 sequence (DNA): TGTGCCAGCAGCTTAGTGGGCCGGAGCGGGAGGGCCAGGAACGAGCAGTACTTC.

The genes are TRBV9 and TRBJ1-2; possibly TRBD1 for D (5 bases). This CDR3 contains 16 residues. Germline-derived CDR1 and CDR2 are SGDLS and YYNGEE. V gave up 4 bases and J gave up 5 bases, with 21 bases separating them. The chain's CDR3 is CASSSPTGGDLYGYTF. CDR3 DNA: TGTGCCAGCAGCTCCCCCACGGGGGGGGACCTTTATGGCTACACCTTC. Together with reference TRBV9 and TRBJ1-2, the CDR3 gives the full variable domain: DSGVTQTPKHLITATGQRVTLRCSPRSGDLSVYWYQQSLDQGLQFLIQYYNGEERAKGNILERFSAQQFPDLHSELNLSSLELGDSALYFCASSSPTGGDLYGYTFGSGTRLTVV.

This clone has a single count. The chain couples TRBV28 to TRBJ1-2; the match to TRBD1 covers 7 bases. The CDR3 covers 13 residues. The V gene's germline CDR1 is MDHEN and CDR2 SYDVKM. After removal of 7 bases from V and 6 bases from J, the junction contained 8 bases not matched to a gene. The CDR3 sequence: CASTLDRSHGYTF. The CDR3 nucleotides are TGTGCCAGCACTTTGGACAGGTCTCATGGCTACACCTTC.

The chain links TRBV5-1 to TRBJ2-3, with D possibly matching TRBD2 (6 bases). Germline CDR1 reads SGHRS; CDR2 reads YFSETQ. Between the trimmed V and J ends, which lost 4 bases and 6 bases, there was a span of 18 bases. The CDR3 has 15 amino acids. CDR3 in DNA: TGCGCCAGCAGCCTTGGGACTGGTGGGACTGATACGCAGTATTTT. It specifies CASSLGTGGTDTQYF. The full variable domain, rest sourced from reference TRBV5-1 and TRBJ2-3, is KAGVTQTPRYLIKTRGQQVTLSCSPISGHRSVSWYQQTPGQGLQFLFEYFSETQRNKGNFPGRFSGRQFSNSRSEMNVSTLELGDSALYLCASSLGTGGTDTQYFGPGTRLTVL.

The chain has TRBV4-2 and TRBJ2-3; no definite D call. Germline V CDR1 and CDR2: LGHNA, YNFKEQ. The CDR3 totals 14 residues. Trimming shortened V by 0 bases and J by 1 base, and 5 bases separated the two germline ends. This chain's CDR3 is CASSQDRGTDTQYF. CDR3 nucleotides: TGTGCCAGCAGCCAAGATCGGGGCACAGATACGCAGTATTTT.

The chain carries TRBV11-2 and TRBJ2-1; 7 positions match TRBD2. Germline V gene data show CDR1 as SGHAT and CDR2 as FQNNGV. The CDR3 has 16 amino acids. The junction had 10 bases not matched to a gene; V was cut back by 7 bases and J by 1 base. The chain's CDR3 is CASNLLAGVSYNEQFF. CDR3 nucleotide sequence: TGTGCCAGCAACCTCCTCGCGGGAGTATCCTACAATGAGCAGTTCTTC. The whole variable domain, remainder taken from reference TRBV11-2 and TRBJ2-1, is EAGVAQSPRYKIIEKRQSVAFWCNPISGHATLYWYQQILGQGPKLLIQFQNNGVVDDSQLPKDRFSAERLKGVDSTLKIQPAKLEDSAVYLCASNLLAGVSYNEQFFGPGTRLTVL.

There are a few counts of this clone. The J gene is TRBJ1-2, the V gene TRBV12-5, with no clear D. This CDR3 contains 15 residues. V was cut by 5 bases and J by 0 bases, with 13 bases left in between. Germline CDR1 and CDR2: LGHNT and FRNRAP. The CDR3 spells CASGTPAASNYGYTF. The CDR3 bases are TGTGCTAGTGGTACCCCAGCTGCGTCTAACTATGGCTACACCTTC.

The genes are TRBV5-1 and TRBJ2-1; tentative D call: TRBD2 (6 bases). Germline loops: CDR1 SGHRS, CDR2 YFSETQ. The V end lost 4 bases, the J end lost 3 bases, and 11 bases lay between the germline ends. The CDR3 is made up of 14 amino acids. CDR3 sequence reads: CASSHWTNYNEQFF. The CDR3 DNA reads as TGCGCCAGCAGCCATTGGACTAACTACAATGAGCAGTTCTTC.

V and J are TRBV19 and TRBJ1-5, with D hard to call. Germline V gene data show CDR1 as LNHDA and CDR2 as SQIVND (reference sequence). The V and J ends lost 7 bases and 0 bases respectively, with 4 bases between them. CDR3 length: 12 amino acids. The DNA of the CDR3 is TGTGCCAGTACTTATAGCAATCAGCCCCAGCATTTT. Its translation: CASTYSNQPQHF. Looking up the rest from reference TRBV19 and TRBJ1-5 gives the full variable domain: DGGITQSPKYLFRKEGQNVTLSCEQNLNHDAMYWYRQDPGQGLRLIYYSQIVNDFQKGDIAEGYSVSREKKESFPLTVTSAQKNPTAFYLCASTYSNQPQHFGDGTRLSIL.

The chain links TRBV27 to TRBJ2-4, with D tentatively TRBD1 (6 bases). Trimming stripped 2 bases from V and 0 bases from J, with 8 bases between. CDR1 and CDR2 from the germline V gene are MNHEY and SMNVEV (reference sequence). The CDR3 is 15 amino acids. CDR3 protein: CASSLPTGAKNIQYF. The CDR3 region has the DNA TGTGCCAGCAGTTTACCGACAGGAGCCAAAAACATTCAGTACTTC.

The chain uses TRBV2 and TRBJ1-1; 7 bases agree with TRBD1. Germline V gene sequence: CDR1 SNHLY, CDR2 FYNNEI. This CDR3 has 14 amino acids. With 6 bases clipped from V and 3 bases from J, the junction kept 7 bases outside the gene matches. In DNA form, the CDR3 reads TGTGCCAGCAGGCTAGGGGGCGCTTACACTGAAGCTTTCTTT. Translated, it gives CASRLGGAYTEAFF.

The CDR3 region has the DNA TGTGCCAGCAGCTCACGACAGGAAGCACCCGAGCAGTACTTC. Its translation: CASSSRQEAPEQYF. The chain recombines TRBV5-4 with TRBJ2-7, with a tentative D call TRBD1 (6 bases). The CDR3 totals 14 residues. Trimming cost V 3 bases and J 6 bases, with 16 bases left between them. Germline assignment: CDR1 SGHNT and CDR2 YYREEE (reference sequence).

The J gene is TRBJ2-3, the V gene TRBV4-3, with TRBD2 identical over 7 bases. The CDR3 runs to 15 residues. The germline gives CDR1 LGHNA, CDR2 YSLEER. The V gene end was trimmed by 0 bases and the J gene end by 7 bases; junction bases not matched to a gene: 7. The CDR3 is CASSQERENLNTQYF. The CDR3 DNA follows: TGCGCCAGCAGCCAAGAGCGGGAGAACTTAAATACGCAGTATTTT.